These 9 T cell receptor beta chains came from one sample sequenced in a study of blood T cells in healthy people across ages. PCR was performed a second time for about 6 to 12 cycles using a sample-barcoded 5' primer and a J-beta primer mix. TCRdb reprocessed the 5' RACE reads with MiXCR, giving one entry per CDR3 protein. The sample yields 890,000 or so distinct CDR3 sequences, less than 80% seen once. Sequencing input: blood. The receptors were sampled from a man aged 25-40 years in good health.

The chain uses TRBV7-9 and TRBJ2-5, with D tentatively TRBD1 (6 bases). CDR1 and CDR2 (germline): SEHNR, FQNEAQ (reference sequence). V lost 4 bases to trimming and J lost 0 bases, with 6 bases between them. The CDR3 runs 13 residues. CDR3 sequence reads: CASSWDNQETQYF. The DNA of the CDR3 is TGTGCCAGCAGCTGGGACAACCAAGAGACCCAGTACTTC.

The CDR3 sequence: CATSRDASGVYNSPLHF. For the CDR3, the DNA is TGTGCCACCAGCAGAGATGCCTCGGGTGTGTATAATTCACCCCTCCACTTT. This chain joins TRBV15 and TRBJ1-6, with D unclear. Germline lookup yields CDR1 LNHNV and CDR2 YYDKDF (reference sequence). The CDR3 loop spans 17 amino acids. Trimming shortened V by 0 bases and J by 4 bases, and 13 bases separated the two germline ends.

The chain employs TRBV7-6 and TRBJ2-1; 10 nucleotides line up with TRBD2. Germline CDR1 reads SGHVS; CDR2 reads FNYEAQ. CDR3 length equals 16 residues. V lost 5 bases, J lost 4 bases, and 8 bases stayed unmatched. Here the CDR3 DNA reads TGTGCCAGCAGCCCCCGGGTAGCGGGGGGTTACAATGAGCAGTTCTTC. It yields the protein CASSPRVAGGYNEQFF.

The V call is TRBV7-2, the J call TRBJ2-7; 9 bases map to TRBD2. Germline assignment: CDR1 SGHTA and CDR2 FQGNSA. Trimming at V came to 6 bases and at J to 2 bases, leaving 11 bases not matched to a gene. The CDR3 loop spans 16 amino acids. In DNA form, the CDR3 reads TGTGCCAGCAGGGCTGTCTTTAGCGGGGGAGCCTACGAGCAGTACTTC. As protein: CASRAVFSGGAYEQYF.

The chain has TRBV5-1 and TRBJ2-3, with D possibly TRBD1 on 6 matching bases. Germline CDR1 SGHRS, CDR2 YFSETQ. Trimming took 2 bases from V and 4 from J, leaving 11 bases between them. The CDR3 runs 14 residues. The CDR3 reads CASSLTGLSDTQYF. The CDR3 DNA reads as TGCGCCAGCAGCTTAACAGGGTTATCAGATACGCAGTATTTT.

The V gene is TRBV24-1, the J gene TRBJ2-3; D might be TRBD1 (5 bases). In germline, CDR1 is KGHDR, CDR2 SFDVKD. The CDR3 loop spans 17 amino acids. The V gene lost 4 bases and the J gene lost 3 bases, with 19 bases spanning the gap. CDR3 bases: TGTGCCACCAGTGAACTCCGGAAAGGGGCCCTGACAGATACGCAGTATTTT. Translated, it gives CATSELRKGALTDTQYF.

As regards this clonotype: Since a much larger clone is just one base distant, this may be a read error. The V gene is TRBV10-3, the J gene TRBJ1-4; 7 nucleotides align to TRBD1. The CDR3 is 13 amino acids. Germline values: CDR1 ENHRY, CDR2 SYGVKD. J was trimmed by 4 bases and V by 10 bases; bases with no gene match: 6. CDR3 loop: CATGDRDNEKLFF. The CDR3 coding sequence is TGTGCCACCGGCGACAGGGATAATGAAAAACTGTTTTTT.

The V call is TRBV5-1, the J call TRBJ2-4; possibly TRBD2 for D (5 bases). Matching the DNA end better, TRBJ2-7 makes the J call doubtful. Per the germline V gene, CDR1 is SGHRS and CDR2 is YFSETQ. The CDR3 is made up of 18 amino acids. Here the CDR3 reads CASSLRSSTNQAIYEQYF. CDR3 in DNA: TGCGCCAGCAGCTTGCGATCTAGCACGAACCAAGCTATCTACGAGCAGTACTTC.

This rearrangement joins TRBV5-1 to TRBJ2-7; 9 bases line up with TRBD2. V trimming: 3 bases; J trimming: 3 bases; junction bases outside the gene matches: 7. Germline CDR1 is SGHRS and CDR2 is YFSETQ. CDR3 length equals 15 residues. This chain's CDR3 is CASSWGSGGDYEQYF. The CDR3 DNA follows: TGCGCCAGCAGCTGGGGTAGCGGGGGAGACTACGAGCAGTACTTC.